What follows are 6 T cell receptor beta chains derived from one specimen sequenced in a study of a mutant IDH1 vaccine in newly diagnosed glioma. These TCRs are of unknown antigen specificity. The time point here: week 35, safety follow-up. The study gave 300 ug of mutant IDH1 20-mer peptide per vaccine dose, with topical imiquimod. TCRdb keeps only in-frame clones here, not all; method: immunoSEQ multiplex PCR. Here the sample spans tens of thousands of clones, more than 75% being singletons. Sequenced here: PBMCs, sampled from a glioma patient whose treatment included an IDH1 peptide vaccine. These receptors were collected from a woman in her forties with glioma.

The rearrangement links TRBV7-2 to TRBJ1-1; D perhaps matches TRBD1 (6 bases). V dropped 5 bases and J dropped 1 base, with 11 bases sitting between them. The V gene's germline CDR1 is SGHTA and CDR2 FQGNSA. The CDR3 spans 14 residues. DNA of the CDR3: TGTGCCAGCAGCACCCGGGACACGAACACTGAAGCTTTCTTT. Protein sequence: CASSTRDTNTEAFF.

The chain uses TRBV10-3 and TRBJ2-3; 11 bases fit TRBD2. Germline V gene data show CDR1 as ENHRY and CDR2 as SYGVKD. V lost 3 bases to trimming and J lost 0 bases; unmatched junction nucleotides: 5. The CDR3 runs to 17 residues. The CDR3 nucleotides are TGTGCCATCAGTGAAACCCTAGCGGGGGGTAGCACAGATACGCAGTATTTT. It is translated as CAISETLAGGSTDTQYF.

This chain links TRBV6-5 with TRBJ2-7, with 8 bases matching TRBD2. CDR1 MNHEY and CDR2 SVGAGI come from the germline V gene. J lost 3 bases, V lost 5 bases, and 0 bases had no gene match. The length of the CDR3 is 12 residues. The CDR3 DNA sequence: TGTGCCAGCAGTCGGGGGGGCTACGAGCAGTACTTC. Amino acid sequence: CASSRGGYEQYF.

V is TRBV13 and J is TRBJ2-7; D call uncertain. This CDR3 spans 14 amino acids. The V gene's germline CDR1 is PRHDT and CDR2 FYEKMQ (reference sequence). Trimming took 0 bases from V and 3 from J, leaving 9 bases between them. CDR3 sequence reads: CASSLGASFYEQYF. The CDR3 bases are TGTGCCAGCAGCTTAGGAGCTAGTTTCTACGAGCAGTACTTC.

V gene TRBV19 combines with J gene TRBJ1-1, with 7 nucleotides matching TRBD1. Germline V gene sequence: CDR1 LNHDA, CDR2 SQIVND (reference sequence). With V trimmed by 6 bases and J by 6 bases, 10 bases remained unmatched. CDR3 length: 14 amino acids. The CDR3 loop reads CASSQQGTIAEAFF. CDR3 nucleotides: TGTGCCAGTAGCCAACAGGGGACCATCGCTGAAGCTTTCTTT.

The rearrangement uses TRBV7-9 and TRBJ2-3; D gene uncertain. Looked up from germline, CDR1 is SEHNR and CDR2 is FQNEAQ (reference sequence). CDR3 length: 12 residues. Trimming removed 5 bases at V and 3 bases at J, with 6 bases between. In DNA form, the CDR3 reads TGTGCCAGCAGCCCCCCTACAGATACGCAGTATTTT. Its protein product is CASSPPTDTQYF.